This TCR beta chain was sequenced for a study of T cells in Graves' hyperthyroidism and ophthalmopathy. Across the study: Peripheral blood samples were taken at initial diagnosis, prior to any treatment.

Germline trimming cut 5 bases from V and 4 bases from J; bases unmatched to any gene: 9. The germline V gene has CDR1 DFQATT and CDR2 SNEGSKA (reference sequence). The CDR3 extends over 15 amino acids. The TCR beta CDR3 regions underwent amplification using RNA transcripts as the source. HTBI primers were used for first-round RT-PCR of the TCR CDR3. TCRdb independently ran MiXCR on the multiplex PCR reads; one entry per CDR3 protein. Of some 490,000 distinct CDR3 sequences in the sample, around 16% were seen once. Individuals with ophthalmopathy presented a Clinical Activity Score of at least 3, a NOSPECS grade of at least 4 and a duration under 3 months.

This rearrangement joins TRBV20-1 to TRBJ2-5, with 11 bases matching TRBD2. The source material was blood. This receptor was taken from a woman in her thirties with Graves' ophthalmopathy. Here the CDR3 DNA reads TGCAGTGCTTTCACTAGCGGGAGATTGGGAGAGACCCAGTACTTC. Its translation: CSAFTSGRLGETQYF.